The rows below give T cell receptor beta chains drawn from one sample of a study of identifying expanded T cells in peripheral blood. Clones were sequenced by immunoSEQ multiplex PCR, and TCRdb holds only the in-frame ones, with some missing. The sample includes about 100,000 clones, 80% to 90% of them seen just once. The source material was blood. These receptors came from a person between 18 and 75 years old in good health. Each CDR3 is given with its conserved first and last residue. D genes are given only for firm matches. Part of the rows lack a size; the others show once, few, many or a class for expanded clones.

>NA|TRBV11-2|NA|TRBJ1-4
TGTGCCAGCAGCTTAGCGGAAAAACTGTTTTTT
CASSLAEKLFF
>NA|TRBV7-7|NA|TRBJ2-1
TGTGCCAGCAGCTTAGACAGGGAAAATGAGCAGTTCTTC
CASSLDRENEQFF
>few|TRBV7-2|TRBD1|TRBJ1-2
TGTGCCAGCAGGCAGGACAGGACTACTAACTATGGCTACACCTTC
CASRQDRTTNYGYTF
>NA|TRBV7-8|NA|TRBJ2-6
TGTGCCAGCAGCTCAGCCTTCTCTGGGGCCAACGTCCTGACTTTC
CASSSAFSGANVLTF
>NA|TRBV7-9|TRBD2|TRBJ2-5
TGTGCCAGCAGCGCGCCGGGACTAGCAGAGACCCAGTACTTC
CASSAPGLAETQYF
>NA|TRBV4-3|TRBD1|TRBJ2-7
TGCGCCAGCAGCCAAGATTCGTCCGGACAGGGTACCTACGAGCAGTACTTC
CASSQDSSGQGTYEQYF
>NA|TRBV11-3|NA|TRBJ1-2
TGTGCCAGCAGCCGGGGGCGTAACTATGGCTACACCTTC
CASSRGRNYGYTF
>NA|TRBV5-1|NA|TRBJ1-5
TGCGCCAGCAGCCCCGGAGGCCGTTCGGGCGATCAGCCCCAGCATTTT
CASSPGGRSGDQPQHF
>NA|TRBV29-1|TRBD1|TRBJ2-2
TGCAGCGTTGGGACAGGGTCGAACACCGGGGAGCTGTTTTTT
CSVGTGSNTGELFF
>NA|TRBV6-5|NA|TRBJ1-2
TGTGCCAGCAGTCGGGACACCACTAACTATGGCTACACCTTC
CASSRDTTNYGYTF
>once|TRBV5-1|NA|TRBJ2-1
TGCGCCAGCAGCTTGGAAGGCAGGTATCAGTTCTTC
CASSLEGRYQFF
>NA|TRBV4-1|TRBD1|TRBJ1-2
TGCGCCAGCAGCCAAGGGACAGGGGACGGCTACACCTTC
CASSQGTGDGYTF
>NA|TRBV7-9|TRBD2|TRBJ2-1
TGTGCCAGCAGCTTAGGTAGCGGGGGGGCACATGAGCAGTTCTTC
CASSLGSGGAHEQFF
>NA|TRBV11-3|TRBD1|TRBJ2-1
TGTGCCAGCAGCTTAGATTTCGGGACAGACTCCTACAATGAGCAGTTCTTC
CASSLDFGTDSYNEQFF
>NA|TRBV19|TRBD2|TRBJ2-3
TGTGCCAGTAGGGAGATAGCGGGGGGTCCCACAGATACGCAGTATTTT
CASREIAGGPTDTQYF
>NA|TRBV6-1|NA|TRBJ1-6
TGTGCCAGCACCGTCACAGGGTCGGCTTCACCCCTCCACTTT
CASTVTGSASPLHF
>NA|TRBV2|NA|TRBJ1-2
TGTGCCAGCAGTGAAGCGGGGCAGGCCTTTAACTATGGCTACACCTTC
CASSEAGQAFNYGYTF
>NA|TRBV19|TRBD1|TRBJ1-4
TGTGCCAGTAGTAGACAGGGACTTACAACTAATGAAAAACTGTTTTTT
CASSRQGLTTNEKLFF
>NA|TRBV5-1|TRBD2|TRBJ2-1
TGCGCCAGCAGCTTGGGACTAGCGAGGCCAATGGGCAATGAGCAGTTCTTC
CASSLGLARPMGNEQFF
>few|TRBV7-9|NA|TRBJ1-6
TGTGCCAGCAGCTTAGCGGTGGGTGGGGGACTAAATTCACCCCTCCACTTT
CASSLAVGGGLNSPLHF
>NA|TRBV6-1|NA|TRBJ2-1
TGTGCCAGCAGTCCCACGGGACTGGCCTACAATGAGCAGTTCTTC
CASSPTGLAYNEQFF
>NA|TRBV5-5|TRBD1|TRBJ1-3
TGTGCCAGCAGCTGGGGGGGACAGGGCTCTGGAAACACCATATATTTT
CASSWGGQGSGNTIYF
>NA|TRBV30|NA|TRBJ2-5
TGTGCCTTAGAAGGACACTTCTTTGGGACCCAGTACTTC
CALEGHFFGTQYF
>NA|TRBV20-1|NA|TRBJ1-3
TGCAGTGCTCCCTTGGGTAGCACCATATATTTT
CSAPLGSTIYF
>NA|TRBV5-1|TRBD1|TRBJ2-7
TGCGCCAGCAGGGGACAGGGAGACGAGCAGTACTTC
CASRGQGDEQYF
>NA|TRBV30|NA|TRBJ1-3
TGTGCCTGGAGTGTATCCAGCTCTGGAAACACCATATATTTT
CAWSVSSSGNTIYF
>NA|TRBV5-5|NA|TRBJ1-2
TGTGCCAGCAGCTTGGCAGTGGTGGTCAGGAACTATGGCTACACCTTC
CASSLAVVVRNYGYTF
>NA|TRBV6-6|TRBD1|TRBJ1-1
TGTGCCTCAAACAGGGGACAGAACACTGAAGCTTTCTTT
CASNRGQNTEAFF
>NA|TRBV30|TRBD1|TRBJ2-7
TGTGCCTGGAGTGTACGTGGGACAGGGACCTACGAGCAGTACTTC
CAWSVRGTGTYEQYF
>NA|TRBV7-9|TRBD2|TRBJ2-7
TGTGCCAGCACCCATAGCGGGGGGCCTCCCGAGCAGTACTTC
CASTHSGGPPEQYF
>NA|TRBV27|NA|TRBJ1-2
TGTGCCAGCAGTACACGGACGGACCTTAATGGCTACACCTTC
CASSTRTDLNGYTF